What follows are 32 T cell receptor beta chains derived from one specimen sequenced in a study of regulatory T cells in long-lasting Graves disease. Researchers made TCR beta libraries by using iRepertoire HTBI primers and running Arm-PCR on CDR3 regions. Via MiXCR, TCRdb re-called the multiplex PCR reads, giving one row per CDR3 protein. In the table there are 500,000 or so distinct CDR3 sequences, roughly 16% of which are singletons. Time point noted: newly diagnosed GD, antithyroid drugs for less than 3 months. From RNA extracted from PBMCs, the TCR library was made. A further study also used this sample, focusing on T cells in Graves' hyperthyroidism and ophthalmopathy.

Material: peripheral blood mononuclear cells (PBMCs), obtained at new diagnosis, from a patient treated with antithyroid drugs. Source of these receptors: a woman aged 35 to 59 with Graves disease.

This clonotype has only a few counts. The chain has TRBV9 and TRBJ1-1, with D possibly being TRBD1 (5 bases). Trimming removed 0 bases at V and 0 bases at J, with 9 bases between. This CDR3 comprises 15 residues. Per the germline V gene, CDR1 is SGDLS and CDR2 is YYNGEE. The chain's CDR3 is CASSVVGEVNTEAFF. The CDR3 region has the DNA TGTGCCAGCAGCGTAGTAGGGGAGGTGAACACTGAAGCTTTCTTT.

In its sample, this clonotype was seen many times. The genes are TRBV5-5 and TRBJ2-2; 9 bases are a match to TRBD1. This CDR3 is 12 amino acids long. With V trimmed by 10 bases and J by 5 bases, 3 bases remained unmatched. Germline values: CDR1 SGHKS, CDR2 YYEKEE (reference sequence). CDR3 sequence: CAGQGMTGELFF. The DNA for the CDR3 is TGTGCCGGACAGGGGATGACCGGGGAGCTGTTTTTT. The full variable domain, rest sourced from reference TRBV5-5 and TRBJ2-2, is DAGVTQSPTHLIKTRGQQVTLRCSPISGHKSVSWYQQVLGQGPQFIFQYYEKEERGRGNFPDRFSARQFPNYSSELNVNALLLGDSALYLCAGQGMTGELFFGEGSRLTVL.

V is TRBV30 and J is TRBJ1-5; no definite D call. This CDR3 is built from 13 residues. Per the germline V gene, CDR1 is GTSNPN and CDR2 is SVGIG (reference sequence). The V and J ends lost 0 bases and 9 bases respectively, with 12 bases between them. CDR3 in DNA: TGTGCCTGGAGTGTCTCTAATTCAGGGCCCCAGCATTTT. Its protein is CAWSVSNSGPQHF.

The chain links TRBV20-1 to TRBJ2-5, with 7 positions matching TRBD2. This CDR3 has 15 amino acids. From germline, CDR1 is DFQATT and CDR2 SNEGSKA (reference sequence). V was clipped by 6 bases and J by 4 bases; unmatched bases: 14. CDR3 DNA: TGCAGTGCCCCTTGGCGAGCGGGGCCCCGAGAGACCCAGTACTTC. It yields the protein CSAPWRAGPRETQYF.

This clonotype showed up just a few times. The gene calls are TRBV19 and TRBJ2-5; a possible D gene is TRBD2 (5 bases). V was shortened by 5 bases and J by 3 bases, with 10 bases between the two germline ends. This CDR3 is 13 amino acids long. Germline V CDR1 and CDR2: LNHDA, SQIVND (reference sequence). Here the CDR3 DNA reads TGTGCCAGTAGTGGTAGCGCCGAAGAGACCCAGTACTTC. This codes for CASSGSAEETQYF.

In its sample, this clonotype was seen many times. The chain uses TRBV18 and TRBJ2-3; D is possibly TRBD1 (8 bases). CDR3 length: 15 residues. Per germline, CDR1 KGHSH and CDR2 LQKENI. V was cut by 6 bases and J by 2 bases, with 15 bases left in between. In DNA, the CDR3 is TGTGCCAGCTCGAAACAGGGGGGGCCCACAGATACGCAGTATTTT. Amino acids: CASSKQGGPTDTQYF.

V and J are TRBV19 and TRBJ2-5, with unresolved D. CDR1 and CDR2 (germline): LNHDA, SQIVND (reference sequence). The ends were cut back, 5 bases at V and 0 bases at J, with 7 bases in the middle. The CDR3 sequence is 13 residues long. The CDR3 DNA reads as TGTGCCAGTAGTTCGGGTTACCAAGAGACCCAGTACTTC. It is translated as CASSSGYQETQYF.

This chain uses TRBV6-9 with TRBJ1-2; the match to TRBD1 covers 8 bases. The CDR3 is 16 amino acids. The V segment lost 4 bases and the J segment 4 bases; nucleotides outside the gene matches: 11. The germline CDR1 and CDR2 sequences are MNHGY and SVAAGI. The CDR3 DNA reads TGTGCCAGCAGTTTCACGCACAGGGGGTTGGCCTATGGCTACACCTTC. Its translation is CASSFTHRGLAYGYTF.

At least ten counts were recorded for this clonotype. The chain employs TRBV5-1 and TRBJ1-5, with a tentative D call TRBD1 (6 bases). The germline V and J ends were trimmed by 4 bases and 3 bases, with 14 bases remaining between them. Germline V gene data show CDR1 as SGHRS and CDR2 as YFSETQ. The CDR3 runs 15 residues. The CDR3 nucleotides are TGCGCCAGCAGCCTATCGACAGGCTTCAATCAGCCCCAGCATTTT. Translation gives CASSLSTGFNQPQHF.

This clonotype has ten or more counts. This chain links TRBV11-2 with TRBJ1-1; D possibly corresponds to TRBD1 (6 bases). With 3 bases removed from V and 6 bases from J, the gap between germline ends came to 14 bases. Germline values: CDR1 SGHAT, CDR2 FQNNGV. The CDR3 runs to 14 residues. The CDR3 DNA is TGTGCCAGCAGCTTCCAGGGGAATTCTGCTGAAGCTTTCTTT. Amino acids: CASSFQGNSAEAFF.

This clonotype was found many times. The J gene is TRBJ2-1, the V gene TRBV2; D tentatively fits TRBD1 or TRBD2 (6 bases each). The CDR3 covers 15 residues. Germline-derived CDR1 and CDR2 are SNHLY and FYNNEI. Between the trimmed V and J ends, which lost 3 bases and 3 bases, there was a span of 12 bases. DNA for the CDR3: TGTGCCAGCAGTGAGGGCGGGACAAGCTACAATGAGCAGTTCTTC. Translation: CASSEGGTSYNEQFF.

This clonotype appeared many times. The chain is built from TRBV7-2 and TRBJ1-1; D is ambiguous. CDR3 length equals 14 residues. Germline CDR1 reads SGHTA; CDR2 reads FQGNSA. Trimming left V 5 bases short and J 0 bases short, with 10 bases between. In DNA, the CDR3 is TGTGCCAGCAGCAAAGGACGGATGAACACTGAAGCTTTCTTT. It yields the protein CASSKGRMNTEAFF.

In its sample, this clonotype was seen many times. V usage is TRBV11-3 and J usage is TRBJ1-1; TRBD1 is a possible D gene (6 bases). Germline values: CDR1 SGHNT, CDR2 YENEEA. The CDR3 is made up of 11 amino acids. The V gene lost 4 bases and the J gene lost 11 bases, with 11 bases spanning the gap. The CDR3 region has the DNA TGTGCCAGCAGCTGGGGGGCCGGGGCTTTCTTT. Translated, it gives CASSWGAGAFF.

The chain couples TRBV7-9 to TRBJ1-1; D remains ambiguous. Trimming removed 7 bases at V and 1 base at J, with 10 bases between. Germline V gives CDR1 SEHNR, CDR2 FQNEAQ (reference sequence). The CDR3 covers 13 residues. CDR3 sequence reads: CASNKAGNTEAFF. Written as DNA, the CDR3 is TGTGCCAGCAACAAAGCGGGGAACACTGAAGCTTTCTTT.

This clonotype was seen ten or more times. This rearrangement joins TRBV2 to TRBJ2-5; no clear D. Trimming removed 6 bases from V and 3 bases from J, with 5 bases in between. The CDR3 covers 11 residues. Germline V gives CDR1 SNHLY, CDR2 FYNNEI. The CDR3 coding sequence is TGTGCCAGCAGGCCTGAAGAGACCCAGTACTTC. Residues: CASRPEETQYF.

This clonotype was counted many times. The chain links TRBV6-1 to TRBJ1-2; no definite D call. This CDR3 comprises 13 residues. The ends were cut back, 1 base at V and 8 bases at J, with 11 bases in the middle. Germline V gene sequence: CDR1 MNHNS, CDR2 SASEGT. The chain's CDR3 is CASSEGVGMGYTF. The CDR3 DNA is TGTGCCAGCAGTGAAGGGGTAGGGATGGGCTACACCTTC.

A remark on this clonotype: A read error is possible here, since a much larger clone lies one base away. The chain couples TRBV18 to TRBJ1-5; 8 bases match TRBD1. With 2 bases clipped from V and 3 bases from J, the junction kept 9 bases outside the gene matches. Germline V gives CDR1 KGHSH, CDR2 LQKENI. CDR3 size: 17 residues. CDR3 sequence: CASSPDTGGLNNQPQHF. The CDR3 DNA reads TGTGCCAGCTCACCAGACACAGGGGGTCTTAACAATCAGCCCCAGCATTTT. Full variable domain (outside the CDR3, taken from reference TRBV18 and TRBJ1-5): NAGVMQNPRHLVRRRGQEARLRCSPMKGHSHVYWYRQLPEEGLKFMVYLQKENIIDESGMPKERFSAEFPKEGPSILRIQQVVRGDSAAYFCASSPDTGGLNNQPQHFGDGTRLSIL.

The table lists this clonotype with many counts. The chain links TRBV5-6 to TRBJ1-5, with 8 bases fitting TRBD1. Germline assignment: CDR1 SGHDT and CDR2 YYEEEE. Germline trimming cut 5 bases from V and 0 bases from J; bases unmatched to any gene: 4. The CDR3 is 15 amino acids. The CDR3 region has the DNA TGTGCCAGCAGAAGACAGGGGCCTAGCAATCAGCCCCAGCATTTT. This gives the protein CASRRQGPSNQPQHF.

This clonotype was detected many times. V usage is TRBV28 and J usage is TRBJ1-2; 9 positions agree with TRBD1. CDR3 length equals 13 residues. From germline, CDR1 is MDHEN and CDR2 SYDVKM. V lost 6 bases and J lost 7; bases outside the gene matches: 6. CDR3 bases: TGTGCCAGCAGCCCACAGGGGGCTGGTGGCTACACCTTC. It translates to CASSPQGAGGYTF.

This clonotype was found many times. CDR3 amino acids: CASTPGTSGLGEQYF. As DNA, the CDR3 is TGTGCCAGCACCCCTGGGACTAGCGGCCTGGGCGAGCAGTACTTC. The chain links TRBV12-3 or TRBV12-4 to TRBJ2-7, with 11 positions matching TRBD2. V was pared by 7 bases and J by 6 bases, with 11 bases of the junction left unmatched. The CDR3 runs 15 residues.

This clonotype occurred many times. The chain's CDR3 is CASSTLLPDTQYF. CDR3 in DNA: TGTGCCAGCAGTACCTTACTCCCAGATACGCAGTATTTT. The rearrangement uses TRBV2 and TRBJ2-3; D remains unclear. The CDR3 covers 13 residues. The germline CDR1 and CDR2 sequences are SNHLY and FYNNEI. The ends were cut back, 5 bases at V and 4 bases at J, with 10 bases in the middle.

The chain combines TRBV9 with TRBJ1-1; D is unclear. Looked up from germline, CDR1 is SGDLS and CDR2 is YYNGEE. The length of the CDR3 is 14 residues. Trimming removed 3 bases from V and 1 base from J, with 10 bases in between. The CDR3 bases are TGTGCCAGCAGCGCCGGCTATACGAACACTGAAGCTTTCTTT. Encoded protein: CASSAGYTNTEAFF.

The sample holds many counts of this clonotype. The V gene is TRBV6-1, the J gene TRBJ2-7; possibly TRBD1 for D (5 bases). Germline V lookup: CDR1 MNHNS, CDR2 SASEGT. The V end was cut by 1 base, the J end by 2 bases, with 9 bases between. This CDR3 is 14 amino acids long. In DNA, the CDR3 is TGTGCCAGCAGTGAAGTTCCAGGGACCTACGAGCAGTACTTC. Translated: CASSEVPGTYEQYF.

The sample holds many counts of this clonotype. The rearrangement links TRBV11-2 to TRBJ2-2; 7 bases are a match to TRBD1. Per germline, CDR1 SGHAT and CDR2 FQNNGV. V lost 5 bases and J lost 1; bases outside the gene matches: 7. The CDR3 is made up of 16 amino acids. In DNA, the CDR3 is TGTGCCAGCAGCCCCGGACAGGACTGGAACACCGGGGAGCTGTTTTTT. It is translated as CASSPGQDWNTGELFF.

Written as DNA, the CDR3 is TGTGCCAGCAGTGACGGGATTGGGGGAGAGACCCAGTACTTC. Translation: CASSDGIGGETQYF. The chain employs TRBV25-1 and TRBJ2-5; D assignment may be TRBD1 or TRBD2 (5 bases each). The CDR3 has 14 amino acids. Germline V gives CDR1 MGHDK, CDR2 SYGVNS. Trimming took 3 bases from V and 4 from J, leaving 12 bases between them.

CDR3 amino acids: CASSLVQGAYNEQFF. In nucleotides, the CDR3 is TGTGCCAGCAGCTTGGTACAGGGGGCATACAATGAGCAGTTCTTC. V usage is TRBV5-5 and J usage is TRBJ2-1; 9 bases map to TRBD1. CDR1 and CDR2 from the germline V gene are SGHKS and YYEKEE (reference sequence). This CDR3 is built from 15 residues. V trimming: 0 bases; J trimming: 4 bases; junction bases outside the gene matches: 2.

A few counts support this clonotype. The chain uses TRBV7-9 and TRBJ1-2; 7 bases map to TRBD1. The germline gives CDR1 SEHNR, CDR2 FQNEAQ (reference sequence). With V trimmed by 5 bases and J by 4 bases, 10 bases remained unmatched. The CDR3 sequence is 15 residues long. CDR3 in amino acids: CASSPTGQAAYGYTF. The CDR3 nucleotides read TGTGCCAGCAGCCCAACTGGACAGGCCGCCTATGGCTACACCTTC. The variable domain in full, completed from reference TRBV7-9 and TRBJ1-2, reads DTGVSQNPRHKITKRGQNVTFRCDPISEHNRLYWYRQTLGQGPEFLTYFQNEAQLEKSRLLSDRFSAERPKGSFSTLEIQRTEQGDSAMYLCASSPTGQAAYGYTFGSGTRLTVV.

Many counts were recorded for this clonotype. The chain uses TRBV6-1 and TRBJ2-7, with a tentative D call TRBD2 (7 bases). CDR1 is MNHNS and CDR2 is SASEGT in the germline V gene. The germline V and J ends were trimmed by 5 bases and 2 bases, with 22 bases remaining between them. The CDR3 spans 17 residues. CDR3 coding DNA: TGTGCCAGCAGTAAAAAAGGGGGGGGAACCCTGGCCTACGAGCAGTACTTC. Residues: CASSKKGGGTLAYEQYF.

This clonotype was observed many times. The V call is TRBV12-3 or TRBV12-4, the J call TRBJ1-2; D is unclear. The CDR3 has 14 amino acids. The ends were cut back, 5 bases at V and 4 bases at J, with 14 bases in the middle. As DNA, the CDR3 is TGTGCCAGCAGTCCTGACGGGAACATCTATGGCTACACCTTC. This codes for CASSPDGNIYGYTF.

This clonotype has a count of ten or more. This chain uses TRBV7-6 with TRBJ2-7, with 8 bases that match TRBD1. V gave up 2 bases and J gave up 3 bases; unmatched junction bases: 3. The germline V gene encodes CDR1 SGHVS and CDR2 FNYEAQ. The CDR3 runs to 14 residues. CDR3 bases: TGTGCCAGCAGCTTATACGGACAGGGCTACGAGCAGTACTTC. It yields the protein CASSLYGQGYEQYF.

The chain carries TRBV3-1 and TRBJ1-2, with 8 bases matching TRBD1. The junction had 20 bases not matched to a gene; V was cut back by 1 base and J by 4 bases. Germline CDR1 reads LGHDT; CDR2 reads YNNKEL (reference sequence). CDR3 length: 20 residues. DNA for the CDR3: TGTGCCAGCAGCCAAGTAAGGACAGGGTATAACCCGACAATCCCCTATGGCTACACCTTC. Its protein product is CASSQVRTGYNPTIPYGYTF. Drawing the rest from reference TRBV3-1 and TRBJ1-2, the complete variable domain is DTAVSQTPKYLVTQMGNDKSIKCEQNLGHDTMYWYKQDSKKFLKIMFSYNNKELIINETVPNRFSPKSPDKAHLNLHINSLELGDSAVYFCASSQVRTGYNPTIPYGYTFGSGTRLTVV.

This clonotype has at least ten counts. The V call is TRBV12-3 or TRBV12-4, the J call TRBJ1-2, with D possibly TRBD1 on 6 matching bases. V was shortened by 3 bases and J by 8 bases, with 10 bases between the two germline ends. The CDR3 loop spans 12 amino acids. Written as DNA, the CDR3 is TGTGCCAGCAGTTTGGGGGGGCGAGGCTACACCTTC. This sequence encodes CASSLGGRGYTF.